These 2 T cell receptor beta chains were sequenced from one sample in a study of blood T cell repertoires in COVID-19. Using immunoSEQ multiplex PCR, the repertoire was profiled, and TCRdb retains in-frame clones only, with some absent. The sample lists over 50,000 clones; about four fifths were seen once. The sequencing input was PBMCs or T cells enriched from blood (not recorded which). The receptors derive from a woman aged 40 to 50 with acute COVID-19.

The J gene is TRBJ2-1, the V gene TRBV28; possible D gene TRBD2, 6 bases. The CDR3 totals 14 residues. The V gene lost 5 bases and the J gene lost 2 bases, with 10 bases spanning the gap. Germline CDR1 is MDHEN and CDR2 is SYDVKM. The CDR3 bases are TGTGCCAGCAGTCCCGGAGGGCCCTACAATGAGCAGTTCTTC. This codes for CASSPGGPYNEQFF.

This clone was counted between two and nine times. This chain joins TRBV7-2 and TRBJ1-6; a possible D gene is TRBD1 (6 bases). The CDR3 length is 15 residues. The ends were cut back, 2 bases at V and 8 bases at J, with 13 bases in the middle. CDR1 is SGHTA and CDR2 is FQGNSA in the germline V gene. The CDR3 region is CASSLSTGRDSPLHF. The CDR3 nucleotides are TGTGCCAGCAGCTTATCAACAGGGAGGGATTCACCCCTCCACTTT.